Sequencing of this TCR beta chain was carried out in a study of T cell responses to AZD1222 COVID-19 vaccine. Sequencing was performed with immunoSEQ multiplex PCR; in TCRdb, only in-frame clones are kept and a portion is missing. The table has 100,000 to 150,000 clones, about 90% seen once. A word on this clone: Its antigen is still unknown.

General observations from the study: Nearly half of unique spike-specific TCRs reportedly avoided B.1.351 and B.1.1.7 mutated regions. Among the donors, most were white British and more were female, and clonal diversity was possibly underestimated. Spike-wide vaccine-associated CD4 TCRs dominated at 160-218 and 743-854.

The germline V gene encodes CDR1 SGHRS and CDR2 YFSETQ. The CDR3 extends over 15 amino acids. V lost 4 bases and J lost 5; bases outside the gene matches: 7. Second-dose intervals near 4 or 12 weeks were combined. The chain couples TRBV5-1 to TRBJ2-2; 8 bases line up with TRBD2. This sequence was found in an adult who received the AZD1222 COVID-19 vaccine. Specimen: peripheral blood, collected 28 days after the second AZD1222 dose. CDR3 in DNA: TGCGCCAGCAGCCTCGGACTAGCAGAGACCGGGGAGCTGTTTTTT. It translates to CASSLGLAETGELFF.